The entry that follows covers one T cell receptor beta chain sequence. The data derive from a study of control samples from healthy donors and cancer patients. The data were produced by immunoSEQ multiplex PCR, yet TCRdb's version contains in-frame clones alone and is incomplete. The data hold roughly 120,000 clones, with about 89% observed a single time. Trimming took off 5 bases at V and 4 bases at J, with 9 bases between the two ends. This CDR3 spans 13 amino acids. The germline V gene encodes CDR1 SGHTA and CDR2 FQGNSA. This receptor was obtained from a woman in her forties or fifties in good health. The sequenced material came from blood. This chain links TRBV7-2 with TRBJ1-5, with D perhaps matching TRBD1 (5 bases). The CDR3 protein is CASSPGRNQPQHF. The CDR3 nucleotides are TGTGCCAGCAGCCCGGGACGAAATCAGCCCCAGCATTTT. The variable domain in full, completed from reference TRBV7-2 and TRBJ1-5, reads GAGVSQSPSNKVTEKGKDVELRCDPISGHTALYWYRQSLGQGLEFLIYFQGNSAPDKSGLPSDRFSAERTGGSVSTLTIQRTQQEDSAVYLCASSPGRNQPQHFGDGTRLSIL.